Listed below are T cell receptor beta chains from one sample, sequenced in a study of early stage breast cancer tumors. Assay used: immunoSEQ multiplex PCR; TCRdb lists only in-frame clones, some missing. The table records fewer than 70,000 clones, 75% to 90% of them present only once. The specimen sequenced was blood. The receptor set was obtained from a person aged 35 to 50 with breast cancer. CDR3s include the opening cysteine and the closing phenylalanine or tryptophan. The D gene is left open where the match is weak. Size values are once, few and many counts, or a class for expanded clones, and some rows have none.

size,V,D,J,DNA,CDR3
-,TRBV27,-,TRBJ1-1,TGTGCCAGCAGTTTCGACAGGCTCGGGAACACTGAAGCTTTCTTT,CASSFDRLGNTEAFF
-,TRBV11-2,-,TRBJ1-1,TGTGCCAGCAGCTTAGGTGTGGGGTATACTGAAGCTTTCTTT,CASSLGVGYTEAFF
-,TRBV19,TRBD1,TRBJ2-3,TGTGCCAGTAGTCGACAGGGTACCAGCACAGATACGCAGTATTTT,CASSRQGTSTDTQYF
-,TRBV27,TRBD1,TRBJ1-4,TGTGCCAGCAGGTTAGGGACTACAGGGGTTGCTAATGAAAAACTGTTTTTT,CASRLGTTGVANEKLFF
once,TRBV19,-,TRBJ1-5,TGTGCCAGTAGTATGGGACCATCTAGCAATCAGCCCCAGCATTTT,CASSMGPSSNQPQHF
-,TRBV27,-,TRBJ2-1,TGTGCCACCTGGTATCCGGGAAATGAGCAGTTCTTC,CATWYPGNEQFF
-,TRBV11-2,TRBD1,TRBJ1-4,TGTGCCAGCAGCTACGGACAGGGAAAGCGAACTAATGAAAAACTGTTTTTT,CASSYGQGKRTNEKLFF
-,TRBV27,-,TRBJ2-7,TGTGCCAGCAGTTTATTGCTCGGGAAACCCTACGAGCAGTACTTC,CASSLLLGKPYEQYF
few,TRBV5-5,-,TRBJ1-2,TGTGCCAGCAGCACGAACTTTATCTATGGCTACACCTTC,CASSTNFIYGYTF
-,TRBV18,-,TRBJ1-2,TGTGCCAGCTCACCACCGGCGGGTTTTAGCTATGGCTACACCTTC,CASSPPAGFSYGYTF
-,TRBV5-4,TRBD2,TRBJ2-5,TGTGCCAGCAGCCCGGGGGGTATCCAAGAGACCCAGTACTTC,CASSPGGIQETQYF
once,TRBV27,-,TRBJ1-5,TGTGCCAGCAGGGGTATTGGGCCCCAGCATTTT,CASRGIGPQHF
-,TRBV11-2,TRBD1,TRBJ1-2,TGTGCCAGCAGCTTATCTGACAGGGACAATGGCTACACCTTC,CASSLSDRDNGYTF
-,TRBV6-1,TRBD2,TRBJ2-7,TGTGCCAGCAGCTCGACTAGCGGGAGCTACGAGCAGTACTTC,CASSSTSGSYEQYF
-,TRBV19,-,TRBJ2-3,TGTGCCAGTAGTATAGATACAGGCACAGATACGCAGTATTTT,CASSIDTGTDTQYF
-,TRBV19,TRBD2,TRBJ2-1,TGTGCCAGTCCGGGAGGCCCTTACAATGAGCAGTTCTTC,CASPGGPYNEQFF
-,TRBV6-1,-,TRBJ2-7,TGTGCCAGCAGTGTACTGGGTGGCAATTACGAGCAGTACTTC,CASSVLGGNYEQYF
-,TRBV5-8,TRBD2,TRBJ2-1,TGTGCCAGCAGCTCTAGCGGGAGTCAGTTCTTC,CASSSSGSQFF